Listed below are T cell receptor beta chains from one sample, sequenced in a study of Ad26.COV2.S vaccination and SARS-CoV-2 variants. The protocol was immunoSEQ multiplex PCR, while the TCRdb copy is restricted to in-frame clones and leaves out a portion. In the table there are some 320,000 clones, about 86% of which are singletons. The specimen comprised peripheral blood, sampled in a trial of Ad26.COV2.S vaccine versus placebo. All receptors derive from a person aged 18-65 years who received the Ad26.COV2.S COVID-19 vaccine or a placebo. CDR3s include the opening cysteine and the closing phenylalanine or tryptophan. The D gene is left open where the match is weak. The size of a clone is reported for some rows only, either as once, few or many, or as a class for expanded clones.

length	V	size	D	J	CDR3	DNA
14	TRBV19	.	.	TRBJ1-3	CASSISQGGNTIYF	TGTGCCAGTAGTATCTCCCAGGGCGGAAACACCATATATTTT
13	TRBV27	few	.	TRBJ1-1	CASSSRLTFEAFF	TGTGCCAGCAGTTCCAGGTTGACCTTTGAAGCTTTCTTT
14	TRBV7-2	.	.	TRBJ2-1	CASSLARAYNEQFF	TGTGCCAGCAGCTTAGCAAGAGCCTACAATGAGCAGTTCTTC
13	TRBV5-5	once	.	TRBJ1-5	CASSLDIYQPQHF	TGTGCCAGCAGCTTGGACATTTATCAGCCCCAGCATTTT
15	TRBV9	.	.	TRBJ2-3	CASSVVGGGTDTQYF	TGTGCCAGCAGCGTAGTTGGAGGTGGCACAGATACGCAGTATTTT
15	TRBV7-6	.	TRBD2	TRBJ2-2	CASSPWGTSTGELFF	TGTGCCAGCAGCCCATGGGGGACTAGCACCGGGGAGCTGTTTTTT
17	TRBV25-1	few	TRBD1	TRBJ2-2	CASSDPFGTANTGELFF	TGTGCCAGCAGTGACCCCTTCGGGACAGCTAACACCGGGGAGCTGTTTTTT
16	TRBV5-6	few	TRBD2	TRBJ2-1	CASSSRLARSYNEQFF	TGTGCCAGCAGCTCCCGACTAGCGAGGTCCTACAATGAGCAGTTCTTC
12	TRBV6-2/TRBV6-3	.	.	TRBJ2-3	CASSTKADTQYF	TGTGCCAGCAGTACTAAGGCAGATACGCAGTATTTT
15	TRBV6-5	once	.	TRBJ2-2	CASLLGTANTGELFF	TGTGCCAGCCTACTGGGCACCGCGAACACCGGAGAGCTGTTTTTT